This T cell receptor (beta chain) emerged from a study of Graves' ophthalmopathy and Graves' hyperthyroidism. The term stable hyperthyroidism indicated an absence of ophthalmopathy within 18 months of follow-up. Amplification of the TCR beta CDR3 regions used RNA transcripts (as template). The authors performed first-round RT-PCR with HTBI primers and then a second-round multiplex PCR. Each CDR3 protein gets one entry after TCRdb re-called the multiplex PCR reads with MiXCR. The table lists 350,000 to 450,000 distinct CDR3 sequences, more than 20% of them singletons. Sequencing was done on a sample of peripheral blood. This receptor was obtained from a woman between 18 and 29 years old with stable Graves' hyperthyroidism.

In nucleotides, the CDR3 is TGTGCCAGCAGCCCCCAGGGCTTTGCCACTGAAGCTTTCTTT. It encodes CASSPQGFATEAFF. The rearrangement joins TRBV7-2 to TRBJ1-1; possibly TRBD1 for D (5 bases). V gave up 5 bases and J gave up 4 bases, with 14 bases separating them. The CDR3 contains 14 residues. CDR1 and CDR2 (germline): SGHTA, FQGNSA.